This T cell receptor beta chain derives from a study of cytomegalovirus exposure and HLA in healthy donors. Whole-study results and caveats: In a later analysis, productive TCRs from donors in an Asian-associated ancestry cluster reportedly carried fewer N-insertions than the cohort mean. A later analysis linked a missense variant in DCLRE1C to the trimming of TCR beta V and J genes. Later analysis placed DRB1 highest and HLA-C lowest in TCR association rates, which differed by HLA locus.

Primers: 60 Vbeta forward and 13 Jbeta reverse. The data were produced by immunoSEQ multiplex PCR, yet TCRdb's version contains in-frame clones alone and is incomplete. The sample has fewer than 150,000 clones, about three quarters seen once. This clone was counted between two and nine times. Its antigen remains unknown. The CDR3 has 16 amino acids. The V and J ends lost 3 bases and 5 bases respectively, with 19 bases between them. CDR1 LNHDA and CDR2 SQIVND come from the germline V gene (reference sequence). Input material: PBMCs. This sequence joins TRBV19 and TRBJ1-1; D may be TRBD1 (6 bases). The clonotype was recovered from a man aged 55 to 70 in good health and CMV-seropositive. As DNA, the CDR3 is TGTGCCAGTAGTATCCATCAAACAGGGCTGGGGACTGAAGCTTTCTTT. As protein: CASSIHQTGLGTEAFF.